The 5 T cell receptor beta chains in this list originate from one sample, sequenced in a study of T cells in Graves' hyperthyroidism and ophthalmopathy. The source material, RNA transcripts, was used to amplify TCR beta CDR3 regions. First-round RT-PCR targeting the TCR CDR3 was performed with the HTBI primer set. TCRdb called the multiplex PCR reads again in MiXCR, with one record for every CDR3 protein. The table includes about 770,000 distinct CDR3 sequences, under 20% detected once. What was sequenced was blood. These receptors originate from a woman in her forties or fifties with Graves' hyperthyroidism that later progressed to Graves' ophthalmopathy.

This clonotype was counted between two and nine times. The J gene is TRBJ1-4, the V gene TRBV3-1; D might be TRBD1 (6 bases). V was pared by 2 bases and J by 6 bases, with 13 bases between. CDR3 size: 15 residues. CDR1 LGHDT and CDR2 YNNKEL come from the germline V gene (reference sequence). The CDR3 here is CASSQPDSEDEKLFF. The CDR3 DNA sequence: TGTGCCAGCAGCCAACCGGACAGCGAGGATGAAAAACTGTTTTTT.

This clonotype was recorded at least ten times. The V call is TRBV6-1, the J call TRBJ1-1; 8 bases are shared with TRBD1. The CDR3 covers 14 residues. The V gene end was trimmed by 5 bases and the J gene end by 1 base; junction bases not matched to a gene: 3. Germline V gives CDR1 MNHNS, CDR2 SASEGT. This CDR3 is CASSRGTGNTEAFF. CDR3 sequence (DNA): TGTGCCAGCAGTCGCGGGACAGGGAACACTGAAGCTTTCTTT.

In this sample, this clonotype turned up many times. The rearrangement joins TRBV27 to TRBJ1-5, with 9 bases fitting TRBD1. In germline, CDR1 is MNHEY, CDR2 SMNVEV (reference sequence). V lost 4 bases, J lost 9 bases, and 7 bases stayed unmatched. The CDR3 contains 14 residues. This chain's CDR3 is CASSSGQGWRPQHF. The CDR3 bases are TGTGCCAGCAGTTCGGGACAGGGCTGGAGGCCCCAGCATTTT.

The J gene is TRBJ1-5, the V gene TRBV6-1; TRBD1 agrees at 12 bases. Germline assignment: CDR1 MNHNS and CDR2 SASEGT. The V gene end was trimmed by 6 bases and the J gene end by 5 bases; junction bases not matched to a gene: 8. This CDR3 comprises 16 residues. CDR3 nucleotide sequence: TGTGCCAGCAGACGGGACAGGGGGCGAATCGATCAGCCCCAGCATTTT. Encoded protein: CASRRDRGRIDQPQHF.

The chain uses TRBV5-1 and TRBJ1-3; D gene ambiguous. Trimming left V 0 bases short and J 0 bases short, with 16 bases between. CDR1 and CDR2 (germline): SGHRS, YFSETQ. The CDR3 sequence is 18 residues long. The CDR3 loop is CASSLAGPTVFSGNTIYF. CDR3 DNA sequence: TGCGCCAGCAGCTTGGCCGGACCCACGGTATTCTCTGGAAACACCATATATTTT.